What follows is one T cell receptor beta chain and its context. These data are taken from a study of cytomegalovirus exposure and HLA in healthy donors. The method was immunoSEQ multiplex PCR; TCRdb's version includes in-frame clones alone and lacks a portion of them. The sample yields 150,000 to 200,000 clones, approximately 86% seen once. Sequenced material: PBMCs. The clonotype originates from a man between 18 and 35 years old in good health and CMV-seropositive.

CDR3 sequence (DNA): TGTGCCAGTAGTCCAAGCGGGGGGGCCATTCAAGAGACCCAGTACTTC. Protein sequence: CASSPSGGAIQETQYF. This chain links TRBV19 with TRBJ2-5; TRBD2 matches at 10 bases. CDR1 is LNHDA, CDR2 SQIVND, per germline (reference sequence). Losses at the gene ends were 5 bases for V and 2 bases for J; bases not matched to a gene: 8. The CDR3 totals 16 residues.